This T cell receptor (beta chain) was documented in a study of patients and donors after allogeneic stem cell transplantation. TCRdb redid the calling of the RT-PCR reads with MiXCR, one entry per CDR3 protein. The table records about 96,000 distinct CDR3 sequences, about 44% of them present only once. V was cut by 2 bases and J by 0 bases, with 19 bases left in between. Looked up from germline, CDR1 is MDHEN and CDR2 is SYDVKM. This CDR3 comprises 18 residues. V and J are TRBV28 and TRBJ2-5, with D possibly being TRBD2 (6 bases). This receptor was taken from a human donor who was either an allogeneic HSCT recipient or a stem cell or donor lymphocyte infusion donor (not recorded which). It is not recorded whose cells these are; they may come from a transplant donor. The specimen was blood, either unsorted or a sorted T cell fraction (not recorded which). The CDR3 nucleotides are TGTGCCAGCAGTTTAAGCGGACTACTGAAAGAAGACCAAGAGACCCAGTACTTC. The encoded protein is CASSLSGLLKEDQETQYF. Supplemented by reference TRBV28 and TRBJ2-5, the full variable domain reads DVKVTQSSRYLVKRTGEKVFLECVQDMDHENMFWYRQDPGLGLRLIYFSYDVKMKEKGDIPEGYSVSREKKERFSLILESASTNQTSMYLCASSLSGLLKEDQETQYFGPGTRLLVL.